The entry that follows covers one T cell receptor beta chain sequence. This sample is part of a study of blood T cell repertoires in COVID-19. Background on the study: Collection of acute and convalescent COVID-19 samples took place in the United States, Italy and Spain. PBMCs, B-cell-depleted T cells, or T cells provided the cDNA or gDNA that made up the material.

Original processing methods: Researchers report that nucleated cell counts were estimated from reference gene primer amplification. Sequenced by immunoSEQ multiplex PCR; TCRdb stores in-frame clones only, minus some. The V and J calls and clone size were taken over from that table, and D and trimming were inferred from the DNA. Among 150,000 to 200,000 clones listed, around 85% were seen once. Trimming removed 11 bases from V and 0 bases from J; junction bases left unmatched: 9. This CDR3 region has 15 residues. Germline CDR1 reads LNHDA; CDR2 reads SQIVND (reference sequence). The genes are TRBV19 and TRBJ2-2, with 7 bases fitting TRBD2. The clonotype was recovered from a man aged 55-75 years with active or convalescent COVID-19. The sample consisted of peripheral blood. The CDR3 bases are TGTGCCGCTAGGGGAGGGCGGGCGAACACCGGGGAGCTGTTTTTT. Encoded protein: CAARGGRANTGELFF.